This T cell receptor beta chain appears in the sequencing data of a study of blood T cell repertoires in COVID-19. Study details: Nucleic acid was either cDNA or gDNA, and it came from T cells, B-cell-depleted T cells, or PBMCs.

This CDR3 region has 13 residues. V lost 3 bases, J lost 7 bases, and 12 bases lay in between. CDR1 is SGHTA and CDR2 is FQGNSA in the germline V gene. Sequencing was performed with immunoSEQ multiplex PCR; in TCRdb, only in-frame clones are kept and a portion is missing. The sample includes approximately 180,000 clones, 70% to 90% of them seen just once. The sequencing input was peripheral blood. The V and J genes are TRBV7-2 and TRBJ1-1; a weak D match, TRBD1 (5 bases). The receptor was derived from a man in his forties or fifties with active or convalescent COVID-19. The CDR3 coding sequence is TGTGCCAGCAGCTTCCGGACACTACGTGAAGCTTTCTTT. Amino acids: CASSFRTLREAFF.